This T cell receptor (beta chain) was identified in a study of control samples from healthy donors and cancer patients. Some clones are missing from TCRdb's copy, which holds only in-frame ones; the method was immunoSEQ multiplex PCR. This table holds over 100,000 clones, roughly 90% found once. This clone was observed once. This clonotype originated in a woman between 50 and 59 years old in good health. The sample comprised blood.

This CDR3 reads CASSFERAANTEAFF. The CDR3 coding sequence is TGTGCCAGCAGTTTCGAAAGGGCAGCGAACACTGAAGCTTTCTTT. The genes are TRBV27 and TRBJ1-1; no reliable D call. V lost 3 bases to trimming and J lost 1 base, with 12 bases between them. CDR1 and CDR2 (germline): MNHEY, SMNVEV (reference sequence). This CDR3 spans 15 amino acids.